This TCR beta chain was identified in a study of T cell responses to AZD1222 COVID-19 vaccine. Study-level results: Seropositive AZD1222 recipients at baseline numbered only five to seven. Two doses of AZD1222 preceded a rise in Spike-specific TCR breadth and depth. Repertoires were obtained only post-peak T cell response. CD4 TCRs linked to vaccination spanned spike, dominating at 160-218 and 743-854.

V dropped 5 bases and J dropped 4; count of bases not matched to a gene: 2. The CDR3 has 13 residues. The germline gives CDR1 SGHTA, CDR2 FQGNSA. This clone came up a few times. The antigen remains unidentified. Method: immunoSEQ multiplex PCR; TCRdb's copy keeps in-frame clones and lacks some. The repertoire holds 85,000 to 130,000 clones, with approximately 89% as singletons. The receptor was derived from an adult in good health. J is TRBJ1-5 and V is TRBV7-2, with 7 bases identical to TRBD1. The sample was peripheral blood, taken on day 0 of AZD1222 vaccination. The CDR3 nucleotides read TGTGCCAGCAGCGCACAGGGGAATCAGCCCCAGCATTTT. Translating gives CASSAQGNQPQHF.